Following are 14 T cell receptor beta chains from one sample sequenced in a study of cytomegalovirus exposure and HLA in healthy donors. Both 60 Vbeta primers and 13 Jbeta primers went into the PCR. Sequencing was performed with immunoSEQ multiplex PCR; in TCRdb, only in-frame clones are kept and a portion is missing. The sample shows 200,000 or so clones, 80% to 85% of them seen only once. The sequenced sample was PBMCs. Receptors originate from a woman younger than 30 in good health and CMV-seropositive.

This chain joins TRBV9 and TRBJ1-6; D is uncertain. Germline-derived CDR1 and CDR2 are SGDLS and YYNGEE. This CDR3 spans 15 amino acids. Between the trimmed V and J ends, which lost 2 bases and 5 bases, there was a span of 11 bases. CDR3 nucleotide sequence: TGTGCCAGCAGCGTCTCGGTGTTCAATAATTCACCCCTCCACTTT. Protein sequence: CASSVSVFNNSPLHF.

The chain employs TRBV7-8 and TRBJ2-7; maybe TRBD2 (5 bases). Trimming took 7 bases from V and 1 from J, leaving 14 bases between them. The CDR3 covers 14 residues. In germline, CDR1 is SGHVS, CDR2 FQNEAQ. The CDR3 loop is CASTQRADSYEQYV. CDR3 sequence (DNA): TGTGCCAGCACACAGAGGGCAGATTCCTACGAGCAGTACGTC.

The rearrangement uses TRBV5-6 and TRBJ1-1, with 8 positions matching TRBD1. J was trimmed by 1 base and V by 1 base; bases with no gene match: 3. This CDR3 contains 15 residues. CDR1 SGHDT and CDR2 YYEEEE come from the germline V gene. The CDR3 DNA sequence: TGTGCCAGCAGCTTGCCCACAGGGGGGAACACTGAAGCTTTCTTT. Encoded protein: CASSLPTGGNTEAFF.

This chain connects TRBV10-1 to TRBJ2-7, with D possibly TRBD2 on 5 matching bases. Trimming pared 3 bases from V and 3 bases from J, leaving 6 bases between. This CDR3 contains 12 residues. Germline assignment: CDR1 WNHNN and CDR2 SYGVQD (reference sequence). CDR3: CASSDGLYEQYF. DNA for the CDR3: TGCGCCAGCAGTGACGGACTCTACGAGCAGTACTTC.

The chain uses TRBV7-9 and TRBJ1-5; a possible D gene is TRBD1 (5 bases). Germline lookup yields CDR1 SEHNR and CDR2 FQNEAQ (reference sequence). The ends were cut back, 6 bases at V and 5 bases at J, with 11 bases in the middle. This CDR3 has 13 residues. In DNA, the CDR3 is TGTGCCAGCAGGCGGACACCGGATCAGCCCCAGCATTTT. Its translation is CASRRTPDQPQHF.

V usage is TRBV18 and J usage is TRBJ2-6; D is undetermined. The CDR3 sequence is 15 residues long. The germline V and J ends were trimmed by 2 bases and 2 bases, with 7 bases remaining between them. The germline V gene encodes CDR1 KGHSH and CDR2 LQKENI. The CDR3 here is CASSPIRAGANVLTF. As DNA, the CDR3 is TGTGCCAGCTCACCAATCCGCGCTGGGGCCAACGTCCTGACTTTC.

The CDR3 loop reads CASSQAPSGVLSGANVLTF. For the CDR3, the DNA is TGTGCCAGCAGCCAAGCCCCTAGCGGAGTCCTTTCTGGGGCCAACGTCCTGACTTTC. The chain uses TRBV4-2 and TRBJ2-6; 7 bases fit TRBD2. J lost 1 base, V lost 1 base, and 10 bases had no gene match. The germline CDR1 and CDR2 sequences are LGHNA and YNFKEQ. The CDR3 extends over 19 amino acids.

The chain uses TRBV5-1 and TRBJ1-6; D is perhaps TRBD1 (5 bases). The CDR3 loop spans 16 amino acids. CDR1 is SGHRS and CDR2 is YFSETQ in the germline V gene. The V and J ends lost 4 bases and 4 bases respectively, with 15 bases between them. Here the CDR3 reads CASSPGGTEYNSPLHF. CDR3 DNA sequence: TGCGCCAGCAGCCCTGGTGGGACTGAGTATAATTCACCCCTCCACTTT. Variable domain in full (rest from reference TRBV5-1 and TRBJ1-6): KAGVTQTPRYLIKTRGQQVTLSCSPISGHRSVSWYQQTPGQGLQFLFEYFSETQRNKGNFPGRFSGRQFSNSRSEMNVSTLELGDSALYLCASSPGGTEYNSPLHFGNGTRLTVT.

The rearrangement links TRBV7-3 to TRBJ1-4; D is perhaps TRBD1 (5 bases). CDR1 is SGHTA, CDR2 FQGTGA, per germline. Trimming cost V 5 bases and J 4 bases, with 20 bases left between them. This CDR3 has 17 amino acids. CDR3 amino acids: CASSPREGGGDNEKLFF. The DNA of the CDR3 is TGTGCCAGCAGCCCGAGGGAGGGTGGGGGAGATAATGAAAAACTGTTTTTT.

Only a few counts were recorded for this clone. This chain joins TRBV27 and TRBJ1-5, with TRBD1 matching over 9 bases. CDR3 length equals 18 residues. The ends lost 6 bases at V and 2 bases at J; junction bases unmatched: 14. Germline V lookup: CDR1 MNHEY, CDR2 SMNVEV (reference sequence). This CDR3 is CASSPGQGMNIGNQPQHF. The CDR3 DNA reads TGTGCCAGCAGCCCCGGACAGGGGATGAATATTGGCAATCAGCCCCAGCATTTT.

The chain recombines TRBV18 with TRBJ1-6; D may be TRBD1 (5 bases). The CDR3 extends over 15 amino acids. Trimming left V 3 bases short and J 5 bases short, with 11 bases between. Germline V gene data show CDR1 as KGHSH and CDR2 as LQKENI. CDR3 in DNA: TGTGCCAGCTCACCGCCGGGGGTTGATAATTCACCCCTCCACTTT. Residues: CASSPPGVDNSPLHF.

The CDR3, as DNA: TGTGCCAGCGGAGACGGGGGAAGCACAGATACGCAGTATTTT. Translated, it gives CASGDGGSTDTQYF. The chain combines TRBV6-5 with TRBJ2-3, with a possible D match to TRBD2 (6 bases). CDR3 length: 14 residues. The V gene lost 8 bases and the J gene lost 0 bases, with 12 bases spanning the gap. Germline lookup yields CDR1 MNHEY and CDR2 SVGAGI.

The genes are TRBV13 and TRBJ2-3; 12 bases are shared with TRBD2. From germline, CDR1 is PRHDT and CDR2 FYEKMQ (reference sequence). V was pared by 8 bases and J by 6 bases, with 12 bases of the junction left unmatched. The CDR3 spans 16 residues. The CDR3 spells CASAIDTSGGNDTQYF. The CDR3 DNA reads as TGTGCCAGCGCCATTGACACTAGCGGGGGGAACGATACGCAGTATTTT.

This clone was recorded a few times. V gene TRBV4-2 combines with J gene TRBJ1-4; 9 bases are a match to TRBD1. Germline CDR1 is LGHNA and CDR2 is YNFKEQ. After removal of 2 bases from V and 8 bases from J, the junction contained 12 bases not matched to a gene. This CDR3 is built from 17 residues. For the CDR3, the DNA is TGTGCCAGCAGCCAACCCTCGCCGGGACAGGGAGCAGAAAAACTGTTTTTT. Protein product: CASSQPSPGQGAEKLFF.